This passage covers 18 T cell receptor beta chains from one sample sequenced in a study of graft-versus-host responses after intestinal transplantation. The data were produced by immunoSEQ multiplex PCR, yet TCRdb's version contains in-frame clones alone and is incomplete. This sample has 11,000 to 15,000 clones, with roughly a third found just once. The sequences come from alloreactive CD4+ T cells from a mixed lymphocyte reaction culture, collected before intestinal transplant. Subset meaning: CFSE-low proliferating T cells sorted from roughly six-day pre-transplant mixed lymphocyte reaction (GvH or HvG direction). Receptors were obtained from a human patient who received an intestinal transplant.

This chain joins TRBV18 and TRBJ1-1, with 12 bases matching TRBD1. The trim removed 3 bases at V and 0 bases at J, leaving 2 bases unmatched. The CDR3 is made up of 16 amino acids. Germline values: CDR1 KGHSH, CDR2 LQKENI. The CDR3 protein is CASSPGQGALNTEAFF. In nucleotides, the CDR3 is TGTGCCAGCTCACCGGGACAGGGGGCCCTGAACACTGAAGCTTTCTTT.

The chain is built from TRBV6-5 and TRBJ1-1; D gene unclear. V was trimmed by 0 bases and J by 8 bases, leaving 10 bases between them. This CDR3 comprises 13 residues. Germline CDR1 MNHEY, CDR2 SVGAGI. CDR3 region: CASSYSWQAEAFF. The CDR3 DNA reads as TGTGCCAGCAGTTACTCGTGGCAGGCCGAAGCTTTCTTT.

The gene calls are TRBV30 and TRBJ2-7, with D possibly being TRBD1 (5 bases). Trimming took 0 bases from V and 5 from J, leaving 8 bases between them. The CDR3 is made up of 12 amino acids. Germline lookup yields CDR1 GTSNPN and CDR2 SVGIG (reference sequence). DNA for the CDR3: TGTGCCTGGAGTGTACAAGGGGACGAGCAGTACTTC. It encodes CAWSVQGDEQYF.

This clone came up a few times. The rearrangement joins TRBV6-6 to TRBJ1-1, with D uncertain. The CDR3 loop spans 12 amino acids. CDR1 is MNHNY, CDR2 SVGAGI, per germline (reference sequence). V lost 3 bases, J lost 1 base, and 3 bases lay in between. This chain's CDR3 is CASSYQNTEAFF. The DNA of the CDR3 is TGTGCCAGCAGTTATCAGAACACTGAAGCTTTCTTT.

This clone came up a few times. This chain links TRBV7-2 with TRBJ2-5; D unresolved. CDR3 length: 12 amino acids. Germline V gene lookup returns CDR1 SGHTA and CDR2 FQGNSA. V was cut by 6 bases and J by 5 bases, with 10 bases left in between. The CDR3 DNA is TGTGCCAGCAGTTTTAGTTCGGAGACCCAGTACTTC. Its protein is CASSFSSETQYF.

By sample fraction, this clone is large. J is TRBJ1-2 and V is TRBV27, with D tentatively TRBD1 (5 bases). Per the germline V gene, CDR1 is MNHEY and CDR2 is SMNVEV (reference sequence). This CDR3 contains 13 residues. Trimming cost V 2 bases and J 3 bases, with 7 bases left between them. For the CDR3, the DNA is TGTGCCAGCAGTTTACAGGGCTACTATGGCTACACCTTC. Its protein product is CASSLQGYYGYTF.

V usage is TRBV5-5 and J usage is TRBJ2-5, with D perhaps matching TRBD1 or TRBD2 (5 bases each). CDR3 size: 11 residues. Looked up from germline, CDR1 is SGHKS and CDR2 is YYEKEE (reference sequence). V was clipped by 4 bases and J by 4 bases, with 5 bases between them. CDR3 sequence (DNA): TGTGCCAGCAGCGGGGGAGAGACCCAGTACTTC. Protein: CASSGGETQYF.

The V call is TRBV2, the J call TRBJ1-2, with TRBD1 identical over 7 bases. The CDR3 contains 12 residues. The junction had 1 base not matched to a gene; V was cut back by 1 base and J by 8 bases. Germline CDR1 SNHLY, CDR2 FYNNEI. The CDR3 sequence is CASSEVRGGYTF. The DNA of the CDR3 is TGTGCCAGCAGTGAAGTCAGGGGGGGCTACACCTTC.

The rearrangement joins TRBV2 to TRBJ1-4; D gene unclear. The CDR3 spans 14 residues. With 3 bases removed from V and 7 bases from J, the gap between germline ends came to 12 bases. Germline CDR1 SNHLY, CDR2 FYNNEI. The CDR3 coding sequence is TGTGCCAGCAGTGAGAAGCGTGGTCGTGAAAAACTGTTTTTT. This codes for CASSEKRGREKLFF.

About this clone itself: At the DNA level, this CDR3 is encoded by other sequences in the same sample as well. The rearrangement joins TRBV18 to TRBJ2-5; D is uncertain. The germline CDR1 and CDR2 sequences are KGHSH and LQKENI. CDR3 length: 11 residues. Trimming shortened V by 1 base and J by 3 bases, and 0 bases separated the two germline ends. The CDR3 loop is CASSPQETQYF. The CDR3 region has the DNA TGTGCCAGCTCACCACAAGAGACCCAGTACTTC.

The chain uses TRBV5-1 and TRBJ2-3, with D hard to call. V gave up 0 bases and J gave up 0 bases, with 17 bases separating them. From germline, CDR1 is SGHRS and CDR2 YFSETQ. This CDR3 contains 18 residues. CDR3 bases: TGCGCCAGCAGCTTGGCGAGCACAGTGAGGCCTAGCACAGATACGCAGTATTTT. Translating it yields CASSLASTVRPSTDTQYF.

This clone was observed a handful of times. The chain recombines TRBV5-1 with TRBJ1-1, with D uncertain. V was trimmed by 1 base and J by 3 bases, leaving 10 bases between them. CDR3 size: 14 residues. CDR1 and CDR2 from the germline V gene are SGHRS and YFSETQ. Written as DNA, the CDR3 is TGCGCCAGCAGCTTGATTGGTCGGGACACTGAAGCTTTCTTT. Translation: CASSLIGRDTEAFF.

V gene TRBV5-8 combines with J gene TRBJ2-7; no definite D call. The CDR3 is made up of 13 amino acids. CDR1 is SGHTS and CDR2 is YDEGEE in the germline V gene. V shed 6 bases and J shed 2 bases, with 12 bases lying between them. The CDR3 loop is CASNRQPPYEQYF. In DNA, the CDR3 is TGTGCCAGCAATCGGCAGCCCCCCTACGAGCAGTACTTC.

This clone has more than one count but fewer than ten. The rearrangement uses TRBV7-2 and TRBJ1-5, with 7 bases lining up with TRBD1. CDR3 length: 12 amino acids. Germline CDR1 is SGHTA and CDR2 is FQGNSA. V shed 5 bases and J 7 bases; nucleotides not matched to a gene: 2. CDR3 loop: CASSDRAQPQHF. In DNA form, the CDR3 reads TGTGCCAGCAGCGACAGGGCGCAGCCCCAGCATTTT. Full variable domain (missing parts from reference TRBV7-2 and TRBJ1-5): GAGVSQSPSNKVTEKGKDVELRCDPISGHTALYWYRQSLGQGLEFLIYFQGNSAPDKSGLPSDRFSAERTGGSVSTLTIQRTQQEDSAVYLCASSDRAQPQHFGDGTRLSIL.

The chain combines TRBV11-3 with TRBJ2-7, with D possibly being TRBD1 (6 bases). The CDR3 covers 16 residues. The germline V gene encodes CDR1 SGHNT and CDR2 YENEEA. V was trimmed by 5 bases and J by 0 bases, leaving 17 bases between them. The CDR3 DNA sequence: TGTGCCAGCAGCACCCCGGGGTTCAGGGGCTCCTACGAGCAGTACTTC. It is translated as CASSTPGFRGSYEQYF. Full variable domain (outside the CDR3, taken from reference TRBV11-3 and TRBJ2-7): EAGVVQSPRYKIIEKKQPVAFWCNPISGHNTLYWYLQNLGQGPELLIRYENEEAVDDSQLPKDRFSAERLKGVDSTLKIQPAELGDSAVYLCASSTPGFRGSYEQYFGPGTRLTVT.

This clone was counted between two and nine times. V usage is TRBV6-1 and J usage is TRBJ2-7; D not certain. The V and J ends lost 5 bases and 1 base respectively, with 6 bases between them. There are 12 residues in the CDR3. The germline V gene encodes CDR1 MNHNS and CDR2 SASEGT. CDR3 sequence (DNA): TGTGCCAGCAGTACGCGGTCCTACGAGCAGTACTTC. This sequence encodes CASSTRSYEQYF.

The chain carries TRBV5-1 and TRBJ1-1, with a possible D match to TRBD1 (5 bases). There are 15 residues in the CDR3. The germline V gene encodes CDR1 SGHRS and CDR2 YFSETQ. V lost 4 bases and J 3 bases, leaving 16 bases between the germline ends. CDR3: CASSPGGSTDTEAFF. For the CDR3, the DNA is TGCGCCAGCAGCCCGGGGGGGTCGACTGACACTGAAGCTTTCTTT. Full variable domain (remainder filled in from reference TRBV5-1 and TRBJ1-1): KAGVTQTPRYLIKTRGQQVTLSCSPISGHRSVSWYQQTPGQGLQFLFEYFSETQRNKGNFPGRFSGRQFSNSRSEMNVSTLELGDSALYLCASSPGGSTDTEAFFGQGTRLTVV.

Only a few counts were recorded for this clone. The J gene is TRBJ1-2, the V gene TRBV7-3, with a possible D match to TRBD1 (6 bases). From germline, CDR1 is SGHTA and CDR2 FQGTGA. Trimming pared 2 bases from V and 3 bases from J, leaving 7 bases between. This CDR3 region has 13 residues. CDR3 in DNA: TGTGCCAGCAGCTTAGGACAGTACTATGGCTACACCTTC. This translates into CASSLGQYYGYTF.